This T cell receptor (beta chain) was documented in a study of blood T cell repertoires in COVID-19. Overall study: Material from acute and convalescent COVID-19 was sourced from the United States, Italy and Spain.

The CDR3 covers 13 residues. The V end was cut by 6 bases, the J end by 5 bases, with 11 bases between. In the original workflow: Quantification of nucleated cells was approximated via reference gene primer amplification. TCRdb's table, derived via immunoSEQ multiplex PCR, lists solely in-frame clones and lacks some. The V and J calls and clone size were taken over from that table, and D and trimming were inferred from the DNA. The repertoire holds under 450,000 clones, 90% to 95% seen once, with about 0.78% in the top ten. The cohort comprised adults aged about 18 to 90 years residing in about two dozen US areas.

The V gene is TRBV12-3 or TRBV12-4, the J gene TRBJ1-5; D not certain. The receptor comes from a woman between 40 and 55 years old who had been exposed to COVID-19. What was sequenced was PBMCs or T cells enriched from blood (not recorded which). The CDR3 protein is CASSPERYQPQHF. CDR3 DNA sequence: TGTGCCAGCAGCCCAGAACGTTATCAGCCCCAGCATTTT.